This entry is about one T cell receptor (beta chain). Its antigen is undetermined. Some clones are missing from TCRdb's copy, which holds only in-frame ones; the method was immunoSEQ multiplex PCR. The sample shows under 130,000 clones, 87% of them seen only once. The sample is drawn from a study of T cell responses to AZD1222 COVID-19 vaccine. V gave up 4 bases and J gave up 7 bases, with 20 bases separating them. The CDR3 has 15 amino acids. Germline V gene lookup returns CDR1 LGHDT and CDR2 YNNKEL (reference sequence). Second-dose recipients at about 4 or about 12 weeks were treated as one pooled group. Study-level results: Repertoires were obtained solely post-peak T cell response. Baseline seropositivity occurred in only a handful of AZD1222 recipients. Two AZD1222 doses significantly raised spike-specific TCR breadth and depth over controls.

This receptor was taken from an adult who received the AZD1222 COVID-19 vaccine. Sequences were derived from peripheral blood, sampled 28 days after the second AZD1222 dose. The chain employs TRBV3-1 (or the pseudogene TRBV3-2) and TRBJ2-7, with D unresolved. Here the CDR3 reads CASSPIRSSIGEQYF. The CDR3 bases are TGTGCCAGCAGCCCGATTCGGAGTAGTATCGGGGAGCAGTACTTC.